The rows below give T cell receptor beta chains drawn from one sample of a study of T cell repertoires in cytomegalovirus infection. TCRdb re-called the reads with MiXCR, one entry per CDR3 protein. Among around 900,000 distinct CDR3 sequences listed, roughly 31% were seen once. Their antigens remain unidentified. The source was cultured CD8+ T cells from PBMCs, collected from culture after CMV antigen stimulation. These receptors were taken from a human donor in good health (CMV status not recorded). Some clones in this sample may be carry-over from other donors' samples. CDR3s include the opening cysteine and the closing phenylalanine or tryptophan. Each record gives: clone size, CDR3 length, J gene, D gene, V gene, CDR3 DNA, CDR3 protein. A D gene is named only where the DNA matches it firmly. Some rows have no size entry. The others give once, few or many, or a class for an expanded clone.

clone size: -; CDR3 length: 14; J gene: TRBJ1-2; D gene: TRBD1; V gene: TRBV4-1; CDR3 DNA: TGCGCCAGCAGCCACTTGGGGACAGACTATGGCTACACCTTC; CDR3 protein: CASSHLGTDYGYTF
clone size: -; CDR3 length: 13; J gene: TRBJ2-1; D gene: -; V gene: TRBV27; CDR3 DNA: TGTGCCAGCAGTTCAAAGTCCTACAATGAGCAGTTCTTC; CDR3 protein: CASSSKSYNEQFF
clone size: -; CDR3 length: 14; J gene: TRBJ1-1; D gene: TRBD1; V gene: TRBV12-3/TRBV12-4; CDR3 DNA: TGTGCCAGCAAGCCCCGGACAGGGCGGACTGAAGCTTTCTTT; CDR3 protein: CASKPRTGRTEAFF
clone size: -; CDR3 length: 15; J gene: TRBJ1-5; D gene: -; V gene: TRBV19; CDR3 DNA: TGTGCCAGTAGTACGGACTGGGCGAACAATCAGCCCCAGCATTTT; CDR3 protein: CASSTDWANNQPQHF
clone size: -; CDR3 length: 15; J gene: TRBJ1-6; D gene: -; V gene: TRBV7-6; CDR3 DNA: TGTGCCAGCACCCGCGGGGAGTTCTATAATTCACCCCTCCACTTT; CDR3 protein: CASTRGEFYNSPLHF
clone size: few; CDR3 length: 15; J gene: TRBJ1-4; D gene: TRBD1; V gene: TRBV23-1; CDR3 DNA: TGCGCCAGCAGTCAGGACAGGGGGCAAAATGAAAAACTGTTTTTT; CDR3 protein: CASSQDRGQNEKLFF
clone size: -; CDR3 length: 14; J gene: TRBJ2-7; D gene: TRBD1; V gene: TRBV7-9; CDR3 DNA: TGTGCCAGCAGCGTTTCGACAGCGACAGGGGAGCAGTACTTC; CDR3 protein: CASSVSTATGEQYF
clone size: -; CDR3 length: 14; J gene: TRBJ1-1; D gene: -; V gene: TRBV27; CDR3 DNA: TGTGCCAGCATGACGGGGGGGGTTCACACTGAAGCTTTCTTT; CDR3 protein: CASMTGGVHTEAFF
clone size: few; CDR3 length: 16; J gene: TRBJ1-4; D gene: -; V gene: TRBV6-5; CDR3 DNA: TGTGCCAGCAGTTACTCTGCAATCCTCCTTAATGAAAAACTGTTTTTT; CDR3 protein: CASSYSAILLNEKLFF
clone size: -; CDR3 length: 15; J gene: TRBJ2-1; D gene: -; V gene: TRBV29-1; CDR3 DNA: TGCAGCGTAGCGACAGCCTGGGCCTCCTACAATGAGCAGTTCTTC; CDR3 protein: CSVATAWASYNEQFF
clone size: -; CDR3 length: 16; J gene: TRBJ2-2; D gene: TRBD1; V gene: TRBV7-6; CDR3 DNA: TGTGCCAGCAGCGCTCCCGGGACAGGGAAGGCAGGGGAGCTGTTTTTT; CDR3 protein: CASSAPGTGKAGELFF
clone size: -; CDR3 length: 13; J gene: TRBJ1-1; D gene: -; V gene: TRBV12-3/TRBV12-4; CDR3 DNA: TGTGCCAGTCGGCTCGGAACAAACACTGAAGCTTTCTTT; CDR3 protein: CASRLGTNTEAFF
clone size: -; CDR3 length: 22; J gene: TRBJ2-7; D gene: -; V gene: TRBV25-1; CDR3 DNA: TGTGCCAGCAGTGAATTCTATTACGTAAGCCAGGGGAACCAACTACACTACTACGAGCAGTACTTC; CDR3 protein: CASSEFYYVSQGNQLHYYEQYF
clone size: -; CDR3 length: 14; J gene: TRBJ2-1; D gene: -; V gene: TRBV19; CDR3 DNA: TGTGCCAGCAGTAGGGCTAGCGAATACAATGAGCAGTTCTTC; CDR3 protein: CASSRASEYNEQFF
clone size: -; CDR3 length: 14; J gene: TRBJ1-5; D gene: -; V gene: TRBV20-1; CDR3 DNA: TGCAGTGCTAGAGACCGGGCCAAGGGCCAGCCCCAGCATTTT; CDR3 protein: CSARDRAKGQPQHF
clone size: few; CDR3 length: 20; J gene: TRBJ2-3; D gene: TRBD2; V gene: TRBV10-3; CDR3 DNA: TGTGCCATCAGTGAAAAGGGACTAGCGGGGGGCCCACTCTCCACAGATACGCAGTATTTT; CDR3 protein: CAISEKGLAGGPLSTDTQYF
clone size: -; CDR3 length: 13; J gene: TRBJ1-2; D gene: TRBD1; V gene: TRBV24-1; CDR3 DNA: TGTGCCACCGGTACAGGGGGAACCTATGGCTACACCTTC; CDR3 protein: CATGTGGTYGYTF
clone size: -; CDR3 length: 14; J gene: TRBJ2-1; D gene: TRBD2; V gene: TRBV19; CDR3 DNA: TGTGCCAGTACATTGCGGCGGGGGGCCAATGAGCAGTTCTTC; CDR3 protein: CASTLRRGANEQFF
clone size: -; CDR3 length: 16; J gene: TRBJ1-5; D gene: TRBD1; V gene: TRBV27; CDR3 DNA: TGTGCCAGCAGTTTGGGCGCACAGGGGGCGAATCAGCCCCAGCATTTT; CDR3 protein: CASSLGAQGANQPQHF
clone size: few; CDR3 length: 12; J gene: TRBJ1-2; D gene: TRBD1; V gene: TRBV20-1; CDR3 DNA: TGCAGTGCAGAAACAGGGGACTATGGCTACACCTTC; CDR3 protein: CSAETGDYGYTF
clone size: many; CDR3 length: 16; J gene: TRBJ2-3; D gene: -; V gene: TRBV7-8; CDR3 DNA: TGTGCCAGCAGCTTAGAAGGGAGGAGCGGCACAGATACGCAGTATTTT; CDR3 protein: CASSLEGRSGTDTQYF
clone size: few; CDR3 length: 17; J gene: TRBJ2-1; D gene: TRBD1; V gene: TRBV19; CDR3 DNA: TGTGCCAGTAGTAGCCAACGAATGGACAGGTGGGCGAATGAGCAGTTCTTC; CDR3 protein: CASSSQRMDRWANEQFF
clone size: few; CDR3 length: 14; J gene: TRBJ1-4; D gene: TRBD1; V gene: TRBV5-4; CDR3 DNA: TGTGCCAGCAGCAGACAGGGGGAAGGTCGGAAACTGTTTTTT; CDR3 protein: CASSRQGEGRKLFF
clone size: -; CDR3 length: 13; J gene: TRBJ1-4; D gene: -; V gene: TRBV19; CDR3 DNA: TGTGCCAGTACCACAGATAGTCGTGAAAAACTGTTTTTT; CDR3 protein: CASTTDSREKLFF
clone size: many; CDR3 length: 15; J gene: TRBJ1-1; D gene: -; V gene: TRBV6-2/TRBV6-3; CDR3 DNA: TGTGCCAGCAGTTACCTAACGGGACGGAACACTGAAGCTTTCTTT; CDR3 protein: CASSYLTGRNTEAFF
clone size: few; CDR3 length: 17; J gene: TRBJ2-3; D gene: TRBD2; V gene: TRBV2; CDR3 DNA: TGTGCCAGCAGTGAAGGGCTAGCGGGGGGGGGCACAGATACGCAGTATTTT; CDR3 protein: CASSEGLAGGGTDTQYF
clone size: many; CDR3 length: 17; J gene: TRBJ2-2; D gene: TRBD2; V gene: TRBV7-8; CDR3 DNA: TGTGCCAGCAGCCCCCATCGCGGGGGGGCCATCACCGGGGAGCTGTTTTTT; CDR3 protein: CASSPHRGGAITGELFF
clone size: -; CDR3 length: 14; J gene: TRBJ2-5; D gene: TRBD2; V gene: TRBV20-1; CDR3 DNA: TGCAGTGTTGCGGCTAGCGGGGGCCCCGAGGCCCAGTACTTC; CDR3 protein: CSVAASGGPEAQYF
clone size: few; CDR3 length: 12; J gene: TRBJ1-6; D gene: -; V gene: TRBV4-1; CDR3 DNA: TGCGCCAGCAGCGACAGTTATTCACCCCTCCACTTT; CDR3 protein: CASSDSYSPLHF
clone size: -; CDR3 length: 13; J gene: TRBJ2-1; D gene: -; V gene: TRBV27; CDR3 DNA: TGTGCCAGCAGTTCGGGGAGTTTCCATGAGCAGTTCTTC; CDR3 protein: CASSSGSFHEQFF
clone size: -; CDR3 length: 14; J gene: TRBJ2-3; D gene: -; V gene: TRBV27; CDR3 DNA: TGTGCCGGCAGTTGGTGGGGGGGCACAGATACGCAGTATTTT; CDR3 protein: CAGSWWGGTDTQYF
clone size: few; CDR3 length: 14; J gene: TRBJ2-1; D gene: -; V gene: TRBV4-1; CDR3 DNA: TGCGCCAGCAGCTTTGGACTGTCCTACAATGAGCAGTTCTTC; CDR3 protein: CASSFGLSYNEQFF
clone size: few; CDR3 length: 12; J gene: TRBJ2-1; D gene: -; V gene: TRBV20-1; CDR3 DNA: TGCAGTGCTAGAGCTCGGGGGAATGAGCAGTTCTTC; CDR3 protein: CSARARGNEQFF
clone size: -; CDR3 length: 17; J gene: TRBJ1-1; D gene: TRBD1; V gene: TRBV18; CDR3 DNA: TGTGCCAGCTCACTGACCCTGGACAGGGGGCGGAACACTGAAGCTTTCTTT; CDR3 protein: CASSLTLDRGRNTEAFF
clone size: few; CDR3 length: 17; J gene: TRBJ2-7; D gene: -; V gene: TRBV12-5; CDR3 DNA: TGTGCTAGTGACAACATTCGTGAGACAGGCCCTTCCTACGAGCAGTACTTC; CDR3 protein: CASDNIRETGPSYEQYF
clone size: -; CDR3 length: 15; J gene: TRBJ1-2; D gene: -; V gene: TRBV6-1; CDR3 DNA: TGTGCCAGCAGTGAAGCCGCCGGCCCCGGCTATGGCTACACCTTC; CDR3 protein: CASSEAAGPGYGYTF
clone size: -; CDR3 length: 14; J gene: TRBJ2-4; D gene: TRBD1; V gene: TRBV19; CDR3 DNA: TGTGCCAGTAGTATGGGACAGGGTGTAGACATTCAGTACTTC; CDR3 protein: CASSMGQGVDIQYF
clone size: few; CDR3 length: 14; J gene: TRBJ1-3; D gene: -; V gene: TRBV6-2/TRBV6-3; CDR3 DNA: TGTGCCAGCAGCTTGGACGGACCTGGAAACACCATATATTTT; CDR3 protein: CASSLDGPGNTIYF
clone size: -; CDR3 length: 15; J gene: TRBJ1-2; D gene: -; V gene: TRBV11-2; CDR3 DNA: TGTGCCAGCAGCTTAAGTCGGGGAGAAATGGGTGGCTACACCTTC; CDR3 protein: CASSLSRGEMGGYTF
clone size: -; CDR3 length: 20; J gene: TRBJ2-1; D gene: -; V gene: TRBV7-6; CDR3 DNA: TGTGCCAGCAGCCCTCGGACGGGGGGCCGGGACTTCATCTCCTACAATGAGCAGTTCTTC; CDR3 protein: CASSPRTGGRDFISYNEQFF
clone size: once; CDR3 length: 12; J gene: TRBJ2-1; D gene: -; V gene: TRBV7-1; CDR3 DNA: TGTGCCAGCAGAAAAGCGGACAATGAGCAGTTCTTC; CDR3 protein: CASRKADNEQFF
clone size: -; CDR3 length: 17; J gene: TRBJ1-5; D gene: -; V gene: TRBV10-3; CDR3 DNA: TGTGCCATCAGTGAGTCCGGAGGGGGGGCGATCGATCAGCCCCAGCATTTT; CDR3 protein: CAISESGGGAIDQPQHF
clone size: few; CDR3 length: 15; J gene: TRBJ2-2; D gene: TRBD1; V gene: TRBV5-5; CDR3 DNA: TGTGCCAGCACTCTCGGGACAGGGAACACCGGGGAGCTGTTTTTT; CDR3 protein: CASTLGTGNTGELFF
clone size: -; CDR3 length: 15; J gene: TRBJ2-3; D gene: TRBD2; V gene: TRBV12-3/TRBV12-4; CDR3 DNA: TGTGCCTGCAGTTTTTCGGGGGGGGGTCCAGATACGCAGTATTTT; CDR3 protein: CACSFSGGGPDTQYF
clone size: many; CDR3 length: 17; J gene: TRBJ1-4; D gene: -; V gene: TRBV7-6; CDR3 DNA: TGTGCCAGCAGCTTAGAAGGGACCCTACCGGGGTATGAAAAACTGTTTTTT; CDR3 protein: CASSLEGTLPGYEKLFF
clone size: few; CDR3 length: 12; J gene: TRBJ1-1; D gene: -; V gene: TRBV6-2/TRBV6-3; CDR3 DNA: TGTGCCAGCAGCCTCGGTTCAGCGGAAGCTTTCTTT; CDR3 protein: CASSLGSAEAFF
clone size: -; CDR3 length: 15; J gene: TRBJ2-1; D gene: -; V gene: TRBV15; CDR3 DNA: TGTGCCACCAGCAGACCAAACCCAGGGGCGGGTGAGCAGTTCTTC; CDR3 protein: CATSRPNPGAGEQFF
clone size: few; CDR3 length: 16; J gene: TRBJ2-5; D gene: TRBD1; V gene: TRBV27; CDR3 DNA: TGTGCCAGCAGTTCGGGGACAGCAATCACCCAAGAGACCCAGTACTTC; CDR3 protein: CASSSGTAITQETQYF
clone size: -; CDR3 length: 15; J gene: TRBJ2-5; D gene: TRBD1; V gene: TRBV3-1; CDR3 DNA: TGTGCCAGCAGCGACCCTTATAGACAGGGGGAGACCCAGTACTTC; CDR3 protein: CASSDPYRQGETQYF
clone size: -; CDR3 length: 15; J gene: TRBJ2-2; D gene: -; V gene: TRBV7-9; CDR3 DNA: TGTGCCATCCCGAACACATTTAAGGTCACCGGGGAGCTGTTTTTT; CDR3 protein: CAIPNTFKVTGELFF